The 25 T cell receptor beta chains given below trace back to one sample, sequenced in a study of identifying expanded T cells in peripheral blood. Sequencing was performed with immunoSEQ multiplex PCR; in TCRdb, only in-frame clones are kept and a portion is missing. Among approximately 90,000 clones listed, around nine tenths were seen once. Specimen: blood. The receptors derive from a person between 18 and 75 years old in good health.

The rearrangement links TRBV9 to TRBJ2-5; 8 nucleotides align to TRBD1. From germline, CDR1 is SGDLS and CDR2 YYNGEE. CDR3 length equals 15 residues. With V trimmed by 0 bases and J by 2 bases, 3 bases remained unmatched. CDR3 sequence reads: CASSVGGTGQETQYF. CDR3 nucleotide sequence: TGTGCCAGCAGCGTAGGGGGGACAGGTCAAGAGACCCAGTACTTC.

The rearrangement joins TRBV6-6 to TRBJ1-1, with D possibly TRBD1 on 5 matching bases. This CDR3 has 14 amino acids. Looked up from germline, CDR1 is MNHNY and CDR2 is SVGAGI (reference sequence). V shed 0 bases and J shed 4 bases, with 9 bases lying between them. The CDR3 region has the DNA TGTGCCAGCAGTTACTCAGGGACGCCCACTGAAGCTTTCTTT. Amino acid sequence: CASSYSGTPTEAFF.

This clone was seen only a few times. The CDR3 protein is CATPWSWTEQYEQYF. Written as DNA, the CDR3 is TGTGCCACCCCCTGGAGCTGGACTGAGCAATACGAGCAGTACTTC. The chain uses TRBV6-4 and TRBJ2-7; a weak D match, TRBD2 (5 bases). The CDR3 extends over 15 amino acids. Trimming pared 10 bases from V and 4 bases from J, leaving 23 bases between. From germline, CDR1 is MRHNA and CDR2 SNTAGT.

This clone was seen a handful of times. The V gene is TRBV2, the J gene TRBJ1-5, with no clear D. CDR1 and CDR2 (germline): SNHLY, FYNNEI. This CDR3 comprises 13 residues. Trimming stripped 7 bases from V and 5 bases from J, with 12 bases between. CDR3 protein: CASKMVGDQPQHF. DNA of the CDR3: TGTGCCAGCAAAATGGTCGGGGATCAGCCCCAGCATTTT.

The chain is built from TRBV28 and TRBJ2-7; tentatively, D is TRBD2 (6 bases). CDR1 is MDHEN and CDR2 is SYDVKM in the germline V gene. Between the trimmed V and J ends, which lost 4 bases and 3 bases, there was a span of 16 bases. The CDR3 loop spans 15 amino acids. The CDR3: CASSSLRLVLYEQYF. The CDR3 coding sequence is TGTGCCAGCAGTTCCCTCCGACTAGTTCTCTACGAGCAGTACTTC.

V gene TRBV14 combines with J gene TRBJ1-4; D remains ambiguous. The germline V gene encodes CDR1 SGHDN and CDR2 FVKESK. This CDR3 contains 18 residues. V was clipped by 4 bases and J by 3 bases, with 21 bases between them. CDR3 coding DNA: TGTGCCAGCAGCCTCCGGGCCGCCCGGACCGGGGCTAATGAAAAACTGTTTTTT. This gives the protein CASSLRAARTGANEKLFF. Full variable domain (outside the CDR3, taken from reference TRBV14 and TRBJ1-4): EAGVTQFPSHSVIEKGQTVTLRCDPISGHDNLYWYRRVMGKEIKFLLHFVKESKQDESGMPNNRFLAERTGGTYSTLKVQPAELEDSGVYFCASSLRAARTGANEKLFFGSGTQLSVL.

The CDR3 bases are TGTGCCTGGAGTGGCCGTATGAGTCAGGAAAAACTGTTTTTT. Its translation is CAWSGRMSQEKLFF. V is TRBV30 and J is TRBJ1-4, with D unclear. Trimming pared 1 base from V and 8 bases from J, leaving 14 bases between. There are 14 residues in the CDR3. Germline V gene lookup returns CDR1 GTSNPN and CDR2 SVGIG (reference sequence).

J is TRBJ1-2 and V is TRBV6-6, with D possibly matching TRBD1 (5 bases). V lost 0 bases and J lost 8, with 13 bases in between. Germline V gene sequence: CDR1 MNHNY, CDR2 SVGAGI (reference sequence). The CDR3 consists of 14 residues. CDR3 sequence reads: CASSYSPGKEGYTF. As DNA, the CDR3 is TGTGCCAGCAGTTACTCTCCAGGGAAGGAAGGCTACACCTTC.

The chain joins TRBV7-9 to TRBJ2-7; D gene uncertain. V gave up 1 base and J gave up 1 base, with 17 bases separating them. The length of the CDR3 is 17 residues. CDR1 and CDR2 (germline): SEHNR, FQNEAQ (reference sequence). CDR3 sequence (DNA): TGTGCCAGCAGCTTAGTGGCCCTAACAAGGCAGTCCTACGAGCAGTACTTC. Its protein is CASSLVALTRQSYEQYF.

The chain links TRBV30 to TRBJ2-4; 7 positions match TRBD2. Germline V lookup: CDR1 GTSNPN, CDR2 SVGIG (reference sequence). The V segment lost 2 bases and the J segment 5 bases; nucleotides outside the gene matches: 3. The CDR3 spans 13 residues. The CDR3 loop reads CAWSKGLENIQYF. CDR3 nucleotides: TGTGCCTGGAGTAAAGGACTAGAAAACATTCAGTACTTC.

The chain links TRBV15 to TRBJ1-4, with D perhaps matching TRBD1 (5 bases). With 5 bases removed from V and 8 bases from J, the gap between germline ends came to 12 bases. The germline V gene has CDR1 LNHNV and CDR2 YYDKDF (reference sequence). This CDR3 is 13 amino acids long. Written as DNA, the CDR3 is TGTGCCACCAGCGAGGGGTCTCGGGAAAAACTGTTTTTT. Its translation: CATSEGSREKLFF.

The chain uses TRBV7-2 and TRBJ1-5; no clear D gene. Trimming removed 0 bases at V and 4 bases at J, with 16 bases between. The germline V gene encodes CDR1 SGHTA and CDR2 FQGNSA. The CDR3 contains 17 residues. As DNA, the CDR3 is TGTGCCAGCAGCTTAGCTCCTAGGGTTACTGCTAATCAGCCCCAGCATTTT. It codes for CASSLAPRVTANQPQHF.

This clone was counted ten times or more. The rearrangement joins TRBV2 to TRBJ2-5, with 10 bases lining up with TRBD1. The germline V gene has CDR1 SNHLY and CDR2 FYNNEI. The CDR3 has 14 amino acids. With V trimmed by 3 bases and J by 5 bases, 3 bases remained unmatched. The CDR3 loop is CASSETGGLETQYF. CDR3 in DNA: TGTGCCAGCAGTGAGACAGGGGGCTTGGAGACCCAGTACTTC.

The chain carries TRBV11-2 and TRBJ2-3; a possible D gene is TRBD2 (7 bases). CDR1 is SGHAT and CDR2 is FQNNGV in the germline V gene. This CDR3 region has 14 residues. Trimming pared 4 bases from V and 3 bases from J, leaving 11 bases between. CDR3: CASSWGGETDTQYF. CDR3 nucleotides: TGTGCCAGCAGCTGGGGGGGCGAAACAGATACGCAGTATTTT.

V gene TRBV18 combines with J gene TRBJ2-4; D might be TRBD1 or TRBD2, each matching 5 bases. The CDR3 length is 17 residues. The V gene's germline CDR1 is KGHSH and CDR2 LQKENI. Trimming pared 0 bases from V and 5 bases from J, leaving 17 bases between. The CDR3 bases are TGTGCCAGCTCACCACCGGTCGGGACCCCCGACGAAAACATTCAGTACTTC. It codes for CASSPPVGTPDENIQYF.

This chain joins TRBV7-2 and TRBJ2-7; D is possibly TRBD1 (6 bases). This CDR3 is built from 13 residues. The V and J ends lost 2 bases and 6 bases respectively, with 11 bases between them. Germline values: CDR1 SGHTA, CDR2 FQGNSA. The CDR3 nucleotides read TGTGCCAGCAGCTTAACAGGGCTTGGCGAGCAGTACTTC. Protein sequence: CASSLTGLGEQYF.

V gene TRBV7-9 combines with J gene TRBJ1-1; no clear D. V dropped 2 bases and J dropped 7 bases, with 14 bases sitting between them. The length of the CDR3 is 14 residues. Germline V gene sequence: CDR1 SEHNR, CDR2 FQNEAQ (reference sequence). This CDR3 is CASSLLLRSGEAFF. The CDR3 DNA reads TGTGCCAGCAGCTTATTACTTAGGAGTGGTGAAGCTTTCTTT.

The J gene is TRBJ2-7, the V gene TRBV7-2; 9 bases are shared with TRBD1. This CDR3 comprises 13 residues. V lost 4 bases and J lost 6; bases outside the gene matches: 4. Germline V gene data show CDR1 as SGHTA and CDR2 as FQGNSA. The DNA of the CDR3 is TGTGCCAGCAGCTCGGGACAGGGAGGCGAGCAGTACTTC. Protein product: CASSSGQGGEQYF.

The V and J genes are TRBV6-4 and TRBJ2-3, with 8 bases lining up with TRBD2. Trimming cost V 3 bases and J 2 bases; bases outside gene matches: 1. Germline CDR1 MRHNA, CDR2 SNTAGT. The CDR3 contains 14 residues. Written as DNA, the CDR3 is TGTGCCAGCAGTGAAGGACTAGCCACAGATACGCAGTATTTT. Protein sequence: CASSEGLATDTQYF.

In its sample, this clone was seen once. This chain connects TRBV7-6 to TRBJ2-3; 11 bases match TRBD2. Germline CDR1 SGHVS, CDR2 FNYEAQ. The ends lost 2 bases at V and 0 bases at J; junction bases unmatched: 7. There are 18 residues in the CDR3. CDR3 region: CASSLIASGGTSTDTQYF. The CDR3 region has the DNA TGTGCCAGCAGCTTAATCGCTAGCGGGGGGACTAGCACAGATACGCAGTATTTT.

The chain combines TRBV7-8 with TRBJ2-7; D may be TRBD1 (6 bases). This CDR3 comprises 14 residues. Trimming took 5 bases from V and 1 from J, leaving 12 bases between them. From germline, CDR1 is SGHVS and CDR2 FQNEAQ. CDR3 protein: CASSVDRRSYEQYF. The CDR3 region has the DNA TGTGCCAGCAGCGTCGACAGGAGGTCCTACGAGCAGTACTTC.

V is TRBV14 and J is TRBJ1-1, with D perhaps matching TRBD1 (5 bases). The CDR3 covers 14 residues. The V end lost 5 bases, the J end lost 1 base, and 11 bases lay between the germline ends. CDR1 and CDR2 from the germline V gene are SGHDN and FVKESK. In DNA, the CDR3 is TGTGCCAGCAGCTTGTACGACAGGAACACTGAAGCTTTCTTT. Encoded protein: CASSLYDRNTEAFF.

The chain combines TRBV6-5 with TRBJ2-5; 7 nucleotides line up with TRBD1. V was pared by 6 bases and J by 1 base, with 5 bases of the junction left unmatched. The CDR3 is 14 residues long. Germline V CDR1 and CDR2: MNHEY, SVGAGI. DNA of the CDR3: TGTGCCAGCAGCCAACAGGGGCCCCAAGAGACCCAGTACTTC. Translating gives CASSQQGPQETQYF.

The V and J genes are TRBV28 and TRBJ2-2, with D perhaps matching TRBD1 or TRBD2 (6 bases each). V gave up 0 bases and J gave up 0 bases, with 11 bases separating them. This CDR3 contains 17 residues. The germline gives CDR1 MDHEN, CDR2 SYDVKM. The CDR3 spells CASSLWSGGANTGELFF. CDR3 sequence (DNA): TGTGCCAGCAGTTTATGGTCCGGGGGCGCGAACACCGGGGAGCTGTTTTTT.

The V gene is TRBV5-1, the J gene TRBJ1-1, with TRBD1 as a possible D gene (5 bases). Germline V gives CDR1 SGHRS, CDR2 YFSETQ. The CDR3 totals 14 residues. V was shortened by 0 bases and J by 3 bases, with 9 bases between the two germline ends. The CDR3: CASSLESRDTEAFF. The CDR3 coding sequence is TGCGCCAGCAGCTTGGAGTCCAGGGACACTGAAGCTTTCTTT.